Each of the 23 T cell receptor beta chains below was sequenced from the same sample in a study of cytomegalovirus exposure and HLA in healthy donors. 13 Jbeta primers and 60 Vbeta primers were used for the PCR. Produced via immunoSEQ multiplex PCR; TCRdb's table is partial and in-frame only. The sample lists some 86,000 clones, 79% occurring once. The sample consisted of PBMCs. The receptors stem from a woman between 40 and 55 years old in good health and CMV-seropositive.

The V gene is TRBV30, the J gene TRBJ1-2; unclear D gene. Between the trimmed V and J ends, which lost 4 bases and 1 base, there was a span of 10 bases. CDR3 length: 13 residues. The germline V gene encodes CDR1 GTSNPN and CDR2 SVGIG (reference sequence). CDR3 residues: CAWTSRGNYGYTF. CDR3 sequence (DNA): TGTGCCTGGACCTCCCGGGGTAACTATGGCTACACCTTC.

The chain is built from TRBV19 and TRBJ2-7, with 8 bases aligning to TRBD1. Germline V gene sequence: CDR1 LNHDA, CDR2 SQIVND (reference sequence). Trimming at V came to 2 bases and at J to 7 bases, leaving 4 bases not matched to a gene. The CDR3 is 13 residues long. This CDR3 reads CASSIQGAVEQYF. The DNA for the CDR3 is TGTGCCAGTAGTATACAGGGGGCAGTAGAGCAGTACTTC.

This chain joins TRBV29-1 and TRBJ2-3, with TRBD1 identical over 8 bases. The CDR3 runs to 17 residues. Per germline, CDR1 SQVTM and CDR2 ANQGSEA. Losses at the gene ends were 4 bases for V and 5 bases for J; bases not matched to a gene: 17. The CDR3 bases are TGCAGCGTTGGTGGGGACGAACCACAGGGGGAAAGAGATACGCAGTATTTT. Amino acid sequence: CSVGGDEPQGERDTQYF.

The chain couples TRBV6-5 to TRBJ1-2, with 8 bases that match TRBD1. CDR3 size: 15 residues. CDR1 and CDR2 (germline): MNHEY, SVGAGI. J gave up 5 bases and V 2 bases, and 7 bases lay outside the gene matches. The CDR3 loop reads CASSYARGPLYGYTF. In DNA form, the CDR3 reads TGTGCCAGCAGTTACGCCAGGGGGCCCCTTTATGGCTACACCTTC.

This chain connects TRBV29-1 to TRBJ2-2; maybe TRBD2 (6 bases). The ends were cut back, 5 bases at V and 5 bases at J, with 12 bases in the middle. Germline assignment: CDR1 SQVTM and CDR2 ANQGSEA. The CDR3 consists of 13 residues. The CDR3 region is CSVTGTHTGELFF. The DNA for the CDR3 is TGCAGCGTTACCGGGACTCATACCGGGGAGCTGTTTTTT.

The chain carries TRBV5-1 and TRBJ2-3; TRBD1 matches 12 bases. Germline CDR1 is SGHRS and CDR2 is YFSETQ. This CDR3 has 14 residues. V gave up 3 bases and J gave up 6 bases; unmatched junction bases: 2. CDR3 sequence: CASSSGQGADTQYF. CDR3 coding DNA: TGCGCCAGCAGCTCGGGACAGGGGGCCGATACGCAGTATTTT.

For this clone: As the CDR3 is not closed by the conserved phenylalanine or tryptophan, this likely results from a read error. This rearrangement joins TRBV5-1 to TRBJ1-2, with 9 bases matching TRBD1. The CDR3 spans 15 residues. Germline trimming cut 4 bases from V and 5 bases from J; bases unmatched to any gene: 9. Germline V gene data show CDR1 as SGHRS and CDR2 as YFSETQ. The CDR3 is CASSLTGGDSYGYTV. CDR3 coding DNA: TGCGCCAGCAGCCTGACAGGGGGTGATTCGTATGGCTACACCGTC.

This chain joins TRBV7-8 and TRBJ2-1; TRBD1 aligns across 8 bases. This CDR3 spans 15 amino acids. The V segment lost 3 bases and the J segment 3 bases; nucleotides outside the gene matches: 4. From germline, CDR1 is SGHVS and CDR2 FQNEAQ. The CDR3 loop is CASSFDRGHYNEQFF. CDR3 DNA sequence: TGTGCCAGCAGCTTCGACAGGGGCCACTACAATGAGCAGTTCTTC.

In DNA form, the CDR3 reads TGCGCCAGCAGCTTGTATACTAGCGGGAGTTTCGATGAGCAGTTCTTC. It translates to CASSLYTSGSFDEQFF. The chain has TRBV5-1 and TRBJ2-1; TRBD2 matches at 11 bases. J was trimmed by 8 bases and V by 1 base; bases with no gene match: 8. The CDR3 runs to 16 residues. Germline V gene sequence: CDR1 SGHRS, CDR2 YFSETQ.

In its sample, this clone was seen once. The DNA of the CDR3 is TGTGCCAGCAGCTCAGGACTAGCGAGCTACGAGCAGTACTTC. It is translated as CASSSGLASYEQYF. This rearrangement joins TRBV11-2 to TRBJ2-7; 9 bases match TRBD2. CDR3 length: 14 residues. Losses at the gene ends were 4 bases for V and 3 bases for J; bases not matched to a gene: 4. The germline V gene encodes CDR1 SGHAT and CDR2 FQNNGV.

This chain connects TRBV28 to TRBJ2-7, with TRBD2 matching 13 bases. CDR1 and CDR2 from the germline V gene are MDHEN and SYDVKM. Losses at the gene ends were 4 bases for V and 5 bases for J; bases not matched to a gene: 14. The CDR3 length is 18 residues. The CDR3 nucleotides are TGTGCCAGCAGTTCGGCCGGACTAGCGGGAGAGAGACCCCACGAGCAGTACTTC. As protein: CASSSAGLAGERPHEQYF.

The chain recombines TRBV2 with TRBJ2-1; maybe TRBD1 (6 bases). Germline CDR1 is SNHLY and CDR2 is FYNNEI. This CDR3 is built from 14 residues. V dropped 9 bases and J dropped 3 bases, with 15 bases sitting between them. The CDR3 spells CASSLRDNYNEQFF. In nucleotides, the CDR3 is TGTGCCAGTTCCCTACGGGACAACTACAATGAGCAGTTCTTC.

This chain joins TRBV10-3 and TRBJ2-7; TRBD2 matches 7 bases. This CDR3 is built from 18 residues. Germline CDR1 reads ENHRY; CDR2 reads SYGVKD. V shed 0 bases and J 7 bases; nucleotides not matched to a gene: 18. CDR3 protein: CAISESRAGASGLREQYF. CDR3 DNA sequence: TGTGCCATCAGTGAGTCGCGGGCGGGAGCTAGCGGCCTTAGAGAGCAGTACTTC.

This clone was recorded only once. This chain connects TRBV7-9 to TRBJ1-1; D is unclear. Trimming pared 4 bases from V and 9 bases from J, leaving 9 bases between. The CDR3 is made up of 11 amino acids. In germline, CDR1 is SEHNR, CDR2 FQNEAQ (reference sequence). CDR3 DNA: TGTGCCAGCAGCTCCGGGAACCAAGCTTTCTTT. Amino acid sequence: CASSSGNQAFF.

J is TRBJ2-1 and V is TRBV6-5; 9 bases match TRBD2. V was pared by 6 bases and J by 3 bases, with 3 bases of the junction left unmatched. CDR3 size: 14 residues. Germline V gives CDR1 MNHEY, CDR2 SVGAGI. The CDR3 DNA reads TGTGCCAGCAGGGGCGGGAGGGGCTACAATGAGCAGTTCTTC. Translation: CASRGGRGYNEQFF.

The chain carries TRBV4-2 and TRBJ1-2, with 7 bases aligning to TRBD1. The CDR3 spans 15 residues. Per the germline V gene, CDR1 is LGHNA and CDR2 is YNFKEQ. Trimming cost V 1 base and J 1 base; bases outside gene matches: 3. CDR3 protein: CASSQGTGVNYGYTF. In DNA form, the CDR3 reads TGTGCCAGCAGCCAAGGGACAGGAGTTAACTATGGCTACACCTTC.

The V gene is TRBV2, the J gene TRBJ2-7, with 12 bases aligning to TRBD1. V shed 7 bases, J shed 6 bases, and the junction held 7 bases outside the gene matches. The CDR3 totals 14 residues. The germline V gene encodes CDR1 SNHLY and CDR2 FYNNEI. The CDR3 here is CASMGQGASLEQYF. CDR3 coding DNA: TGTGCCAGCATGGGACAGGGGGCCTCTCTCGAGCAGTACTTC.

The chain combines TRBV2 with TRBJ2-7, with D hard to call. V shed 2 bases and J shed 7 bases, with 6 bases lying between them. CDR1 is SNHLY, CDR2 FYNNEI, per germline. This CDR3 region has 11 residues. DNA for the CDR3: TGTGCCAGCAGTGAATTGTTAGAGCAGTACTTC. Encoded protein: CASSELLEQYF.

This sequence joins TRBV7-9 and TRBJ2-1; D possibly corresponds to TRBD2 (6 bases). The germline gives CDR1 SEHNR, CDR2 FQNEAQ (reference sequence). The CDR3 is 17 amino acids. Trimming shortened V by 4 bases and J by 8 bases, and 24 bases separated the two germline ends. The CDR3 loop reads CASSSRRSPSGVDEQFF. Here the CDR3 DNA reads TGTGCCAGCAGCTCCCGCAGGAGTCCTTCGGGGGTTGATGAGCAGTTCTTC.

V usage is TRBV6-1 and J usage is TRBJ2-5; unclear D gene. Germline CDR1 MNHNS, CDR2 SASEGT. The CDR3 length is 16 residues. V lost 3 bases to trimming and J lost 0 bases, with 14 bases between them. In DNA form, the CDR3 reads TGTGCCAGCAGTGACTGGTTACAGACGTACCAAGAGACCCAGTACTTC. It specifies CASSDWLQTYQETQYF.

DNA of the CDR3: TGTGCCAGCTCAGTGGACAGACATAGCAATCAGCCCCAGCATTTT. Encoded protein: CASSVDRHSNQPQHF. The chain carries TRBV18 and TRBJ1-5, with D possibly matching TRBD1 (6 bases). The CDR3 is 15 residues long. Germline V CDR1 and CDR2: KGHSH, LQKENI. Trimming took off 5 bases at V and 0 bases at J, with 11 bases between the two ends. The full variable domain, rest sourced from reference TRBV18 and TRBJ1-5, is NAGVMQNPRHLVRRRGQEARLRCSPMKGHSHVYWYRQLPEEGLKFMVYLQKENIIDESGMPKERFSAEFPKEGPSILRIQQVVRGDSAAYFCASSVDRHSNQPQHFGDGTRLSIL.

The chain couples TRBV4-2 to TRBJ2-7; TRBD2 might be the D (5 bases). The V end lost 0 bases, the J end lost 3 bases, and 15 bases lay between the germline ends. CDR1 is LGHNA and CDR2 is YNFKEQ in the germline V gene. The CDR3 spans 16 residues. DNA for the CDR3: TGTGCCAGCAGCCAAGAGGCCTCCAGCGGTCTCTACGAGCAGTACTTC. It yields the protein CASSQEASSGLYEQYF.

The J gene is TRBJ2-3, the V gene TRBV30, with 9 bases fitting TRBD2. This CDR3 has 15 amino acids. V lost 0 bases, J lost 0 bases, and 1 base stayed unmatched. The germline CDR1 and CDR2 sequences are GTSNPN and SVGIG (reference sequence). The CDR3 is CAWSVGLASTDTQYF. The CDR3 nucleotides are TGTGCCTGGAGTGTGGGACTAGCTAGCACAGATACGCAGTATTTT.